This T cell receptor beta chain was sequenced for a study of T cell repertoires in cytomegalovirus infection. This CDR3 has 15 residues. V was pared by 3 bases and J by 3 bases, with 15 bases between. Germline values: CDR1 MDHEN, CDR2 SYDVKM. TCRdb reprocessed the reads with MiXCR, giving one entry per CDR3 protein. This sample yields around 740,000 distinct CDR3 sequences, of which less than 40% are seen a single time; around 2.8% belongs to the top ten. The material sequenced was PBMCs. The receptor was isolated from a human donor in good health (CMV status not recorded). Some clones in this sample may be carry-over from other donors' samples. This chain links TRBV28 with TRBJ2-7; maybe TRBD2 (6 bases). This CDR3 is CASSFGLALYYEQYF. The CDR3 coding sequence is TGTGCCAGCAGTTTCGGGCTAGCGCTCTACTACGAGCAGTACTTC.